This T cell receptor beta chain was recovered during a study of T cell responses to AZD1222 COVID-19 vaccine. V gave up 1 base and J gave up 1 base, with 8 bases separating them. Germline CDR1 reads SGHKS; CDR2 reads YYEKEE (reference sequence). The CDR3 is made up of 14 amino acids. Profiling relied on immunoSEQ multiplex PCR, and the TCRdb table lists in-frame clones only, not all of them. The profile shows 120,000 to 150,000 clones, 75% to 95% of them singletons. The input for sequencing was peripheral blood, taken on day 0 of MenACWY control vaccination. This sequence was found in an adult in good health. This chain uses TRBV5-5 with TRBJ1-1; D ambiguous. This CDR3 reads CASSLSWGNTEAFF. The CDR3, as DNA: TGTGCCAGCAGCTTGAGCTGGGGGAACACTGAAGCTTTCTTT. The full variable domain, completed using reference TRBV5-5 and TRBJ1-1, is DAGVTQSPTHLIKTRGQQVTLRCSPISGHKSVSWYQQVLGQGPQFIFQYYEKEERGRGNFPDRFSARQFPNYSSELNVNALLLGDSALYLCASSLSWGNTEAFFGQGTRLTVV.